This T cell receptor (beta chain) was obtained from a study of beta chain features in type 1 diabetes. In the study overall: Patients and healthy donors were similar in age, gender and cell yields.

General study results and limits: With patients and controls alike, PCR might favor shorter templates to an equal degree. It was among patients, rather than healthy donors, that naive, central memory and Treg TCRB repertoires appeared more similar.

The sequenced template was cDNA made from the entire isolated RNA. Method: immunoSEQ multiplex PCR; TCRdb's copy keeps in-frame clones and lacks some. The sample consists of under 950,000 clones, 15% to 20% of them appearing once. In germline, CDR1 is LNHDA, CDR2 SQIVND (reference sequence). The trim removed 5 bases at V and 0 bases at J, leaving 2 bases unmatched. The CDR3 is 14 residues long. Sampling consisted of one heparinised blood draw per donor, averaging approximately 100 mL. Concerning this clone itself: Its antigen is not identified.

The chain carries TRBV19 and TRBJ1-1, with TRBD1 matching 8 bases. Sequences were obtained from naive CD4+ T cells from blood. The sequence was obtained from a woman aged 18-29 years in good health. The CDR3 sequence is CASSRQGLNTEAFF. The DNA for the CDR3 is TGTGCCAGTAGTCGACAGGGGCTGAACACTGAAGCTTTCTTT.